This TCR beta chain was obtained from a study of T-cell memory formation after mild COVID-19 (dated by TCRdb to the early 2020s). In the study overall: Most TCR sequence clusters were specific to one of the two donors. In a couple of donors, T-cell clones that expanded and contracted after mild COVID-19 were tracked by sequencing TCRalpha and TCRbeta repertoires over time. Two young, previously healthy adult volunteers, one female and one male, were included in the cohort. Overall study outcomes, separate from this receptor: Clones contracting from day 15 to 85 had balanced CD4/CD8 phenotypes, while a second wave expanding from day 15 to 37 was biased towards CD4+. The detection of some responding clones in pre-infection memory suggests that pre-existing cross-reactive memory T cells joined the SARS-CoV-2 response. Only two mild cases were covered by the study, and larger cohorts that include severe cases with pre-infection samples were considered necessary. Whether the second-wave clones peaking on day 37 were SARS-CoV-2 specific was not confirmed. Contracting CD4+ clones were located mainly in the CM and EM memory subsets, whereas CD8+ clones were found to be enriched in EMRA.

Inclusive of the bounding cysteine and phenylalanine, the CDR3 is 14 residues long. Just CDR3 DNA is preserved here, 42 bases in frame from base 1. V sheds 5 bases and J sheds 4 bases, leaving 14 bases between their ends. Note on this clonotype: Its recognized antigen is unknown. The sample holds no much larger clone one base away, and base qualities are not on file.

Ficoll-Paque density gradient centrifugation was the method used to isolate PBMCs. The sample was run on an Illumina NovaSeq 6000. cDNA libraries for TCRalpha and TCRbeta were prepared by 5'RACE using constant-segment primers, with sample barcodes and unique molecular identifiers added. Trizol reagent was used to extract RNA from every sample. Library amplification was performed in two PCR steps, and a second sample barcode and Illumina TruSeq adapters were introduced in the second step. The libraries were sequenced on an Illumina NovaSeq using 2 x 150 bp paired-end reads. On the authors' methods: Reads were demultiplexed and collapsed into UMI-guided consensus sequences with migec v1.2.7. With mixcr v2.1.11, UMI consensuses were aligned to TRA and TRB V and J templates and assembled into clonotypes. A clonotype was counted as expanded or contracted only if both edgeR and NoisET called the change significant, with noise models trained on biological replicates. For edgeR calls, the thresholds were a false discovery rate-adjusted p below 0.01 and a log2 fold-change of 1. As an exploratory analysis of dynamics, PCA with hierarchical clustering was applied to max-normalized trajectories of the 1000 most abundant clonotypes. Separately sequenced CD4+ and CD8+ repertoires were used to assign a CD4 or CD8 phenotype to each responding clone. The raw public data were reprocessed by TCRdb itself: fastp quality trimming at Q25, MiXCR clonotype calling, in-frame beta chains only. Every distinct CDR3 protein forms one entry, paired with its most common genes and DNA. The V and J calls come from TCRdb's annotation, not from the publication. For this sample there are 200,000 to 250,000 distinct CDR3 sequences; roughly 14% appear just once. Under 2.5% of the sample lies in the top ten.

The specimen sequenced was PBMCs or a T cell subset sorted from them (not recorded which). The chain was built from TRBV12-3 or TRBV12-4 and TRBJ1-2; there is no confident call for the D gene. The TCR comes from an adult woman who had mild COVID-19 (a few samples of this study predate the infection). The sample titles of this study are shuffled in the database, so cell type and time point are left out; the donor was told from shared clones. Read as DNA, the sequence is TGTGCCAGCAGTCCGCAGGAGGGCCTCTATGGCTACACCTTC. Translated, it reads CASSPQEGLYGYTF.